One sample yielded the 32 T cell receptor beta chains listed below, sequenced in a study of T cells after posttransplantation cyclophosphamide. This table comes from immunoSEQ multiplex PCR, and its TCRdb copy is limited to in-frame clones, with some not included. In the table there are roughly 23,000 clones, 95% to 98% of which are singletons. Cells defined as naive were viable CD3+CD4+ or CD3+CD8+ and CCR7+CD45RA+CD45RO-CD95-CD27+CD28+. Sequenced: naive CD4+ T cells sorted from PBMCs. These receptors were collected from a man aged 50 to 60 in good health, CMV-negative, and a related stem cell transplant donor.

This chain links TRBV2 with TRBJ1-3; 12 nucleotides line up with TRBD1. Germline-derived CDR1 and CDR2 are SNHLY and FYNNEI. The CDR3 consists of 19 residues. V lost 5 bases and J lost 2; bases outside the gene matches: 13. The CDR3 loop reads CASSRGSPGQGAPGNTIYF. The DNA for the CDR3 is TGTGCCAGCAGTAGAGGGTCCCCGGGACAGGGGGCTCCTGGAAACACCATATATTTT.

The chain employs TRBV19 and TRBJ1-1; possibly TRBD1 for D (5 bases). This CDR3 spans 13 amino acids. V was pared by 8 bases and J by 4 bases, with 14 bases between. The germline V gene encodes CDR1 LNHDA and CDR2 SQIVND (reference sequence). In DNA form, the CDR3 reads TGTGCCAGTTTTAAGGGGCAGACCACTGAAGCTTTCTTT. It specifies CASFKGQTTEAFF.

The V call is TRBV19, the J call TRBJ2-2; 10 bases match TRBD2. V shed 7 bases and J 1 base; nucleotides not matched to a gene: 6. The germline V gene has CDR1 LNHDA and CDR2 SQIVND (reference sequence). The CDR3 extends over 16 amino acids. The CDR3 here is CASTNSGGRNTGELFF. The CDR3, as DNA: TGTGCCAGTACGAATAGCGGGGGGCGGAACACCGGGGAGCTGTTTTTT.

In DNA, the CDR3 is TGCGCCAGCAGCCCGCTAGCGGGGGGGGCCTACGAGCAGTACTTC. This translates into CASSPLAGGAYEQYF. The V gene is TRBV4-3, the J gene TRBJ2-7; 12 positions agree with TRBD2. The length of the CDR3 is 15 residues. V lost 4 bases, J lost 2 bases, and 3 bases stayed unmatched. CDR1 is LGHNA and CDR2 is YSLEER in the germline V gene.

The CDR3 reads CASSFTSGTSFDEQFF. CDR3 bases: TGCGCCAGCAGCTTTACTAGCGGGACTAGTTTCGATGAGCAGTTCTTC. This chain joins TRBV5-1 and TRBJ2-1; 10 positions match TRBD2. Germline CDR1 is SGHRS and CDR2 is YFSETQ. The ends lost 2 bases at V and 8 bases at J; junction bases unmatched: 10. The CDR3 loop spans 16 amino acids.

J is TRBJ2-7 and V is TRBV4-3; D is possibly TRBD1 (6 bases). The V gene lost 4 bases and the J gene lost 2 bases, with 15 bases spanning the gap. The CDR3 contains 15 residues. Germline V CDR1 and CDR2: LGHNA, YSLEER. CDR3: CASSLRQVQPYEQYF. The CDR3 bases are TGCGCCAGCAGCCTCCGACAGGTCCAACCCTACGAGCAGTACTTC.

The chain is built from TRBV18 and TRBJ1-1; D is undetermined. The germline V gene encodes CDR1 KGHSH and CDR2 LQKENI. This CDR3 has 14 residues. V was clipped by 3 bases and J by 0 bases, with 8 bases between them. The CDR3 DNA sequence: TGTGCCAGCTCACCGCTAACCCTGAACACTGAAGCTTTCTTT. Its translation: CASSPLTLNTEAFF.

The chain couples TRBV11-2 to TRBJ2-1; the D is unclear. CDR1 is SGHAT and CDR2 is FQNNGV in the germline V gene. Trimming removed 5 bases at V and 7 bases at J, with 12 bases between. The CDR3 contains 13 residues. The chain's CDR3 is CASSGAYGNEQFF. The CDR3, as DNA: TGTGCCAGCAGCGGAGCGTACGGGAATGAGCAGTTCTTC.

The chain links TRBV7-2 to TRBJ2-3; the D gene is possibly TRBD2 (5 bases). Deletions cut 5 bases from V and 6 bases from J, with 9 bases between. This CDR3 is 12 amino acids long. Germline lookup yields CDR1 SGHTA and CDR2 FQGNSA. The chain's CDR3 is CASSPGGDTQYF. The CDR3 DNA follows: TGTGCCAGCAGCCCAGGCGGGGATACGCAGTATTTT. Looking up the rest from reference TRBV7-2 and TRBJ2-3 gives the full variable domain: GAGVSQSPSNKVTEKGKDVELRCDPISGHTALYWYRQSLGQGLEFLIYFQGNSAPDKSGLPSDRFSAERTGGSVSTLTIQRTQQEDSAVYLCASSPGGDTQYFGPGTRLTVL.

This chain links TRBV7-3 with TRBJ2-1, with D possibly TRBD1 on 7 matching bases. Germline assignment: CDR1 SGHTA and CDR2 FQGTGA. V was clipped by 6 bases and J by 8 bases, with 14 bases between them. The CDR3 is 13 residues long. CDR3 sequence reads: CASRPGGGDEQFF. CDR3 coding DNA: TGTGCCAGCAGGCCAGGGGGAGGAGATGAGCAGTTCTTC.

The chain employs TRBV6-5 and TRBJ2-1, with D possibly being TRBD2 (6 bases). Trimming stripped 5 bases from V and 4 bases from J, with 15 bases between. Germline V gene data show CDR1 as MNHEY and CDR2 as SVGAGI. This CDR3 spans 15 amino acids. CDR3 nucleotides: TGTGCCAGCAGTAAGGGACTCCGATCTTACAATGAGCAGTTCTTC. This translates into CASSKGLRSYNEQFF.

The chain joins TRBV5-4 to TRBJ1-1; D is undetermined. Trimming took 5 bases from V and 7 from J, leaving 9 bases between them. This CDR3 spans 11 amino acids. Germline CDR1 SGHNT, CDR2 YYREEE (reference sequence). The CDR3 coding sequence is TGTGCCAGCAGTTCACAGTATGAAGCTTTCTTT. Translation gives CASSSQYEAFF.

V gene TRBV5-1 combines with J gene TRBJ1-2; tentatively, D is TRBD1 (5 bases). Per the germline V gene, CDR1 is SGHRS and CDR2 is YFSETQ. This CDR3 has 15 amino acids. Trimming took off 4 bases at V and 8 bases at J, with 21 bases between the two ends. CDR3 amino acids: CASSLERQPRQGYTF. The CDR3 nucleotides read TGCGCCAGCAGCCTGGAGCGACAGCCCAGGCAGGGCTACACCTTC.

The genes are TRBV7-9 and TRBJ2-3; 14 nucleotides align to TRBD2. Germline V gives CDR1 SEHNR, CDR2 FQNEAQ (reference sequence). V dropped 6 bases and J dropped 0; count of bases not matched to a gene: 8. This CDR3 comprises 18 residues. CDR3 sequence: CASRVFGTSGGSTDTQYF. The CDR3, as DNA: TGTGCCAGCAGGGTATTCGGGACTAGCGGGGGAAGCACAGATACGCAGTATTTT. Together with reference TRBV7-9 and TRBJ2-3, the CDR3 gives the full variable domain: DTGVSQNPRHKITKRGQNVTFRCDPISEHNRLYWYRQTLGQGPEFLTYFQNEAQLEKSRLLSDRFSAERPKGSFSTLEIQRTEQGDSAMYLCASRVFGTSGGSTDTQYFGPGTRLTVL.

This rearrangement joins TRBV2 to TRBJ2-3, with 8 positions matching TRBD2. The V segment lost 5 bases and the J segment 6 bases; nucleotides outside the gene matches: 10. Germline CDR1 reads SNHLY; CDR2 reads FYNNEI. The CDR3 has 15 amino acids. CDR3 in amino acids: CASSSGGPTADTQYF. The CDR3 bases are TGTGCCAGCAGTAGCGGGGGCCCGACCGCGGATACGCAGTATTTT.

The rearrangement links TRBV7-2 to TRBJ2-1, with D possibly being TRBD1 (6 bases). Trimming took off 3 bases at V and 0 bases at J, with 15 bases between the two ends. The germline V gene has CDR1 SGHTA and CDR2 FQGNSA. The CDR3 is 17 amino acids. In DNA, the CDR3 is TGTGCCAGCAGCTTCCCGGTAGACAGGAGCTCCTACAATGAGCAGTTCTTC. Translating it yields CASSFPVDRSSYNEQFF.

V and J are TRBV6-5 and TRBJ1-5; D call uncertain. The CDR3 contains 15 residues. Germline V gene lookup returns CDR1 MNHEY and CDR2 SVGAGI. The V end lost 6 bases, the J end lost 6 bases, and 18 bases lay between the germline ends. The CDR3 sequence is CASSQSTGTPQPQHF. DNA of the CDR3: TGTGCCAGCAGCCAATCGACGGGTACCCCTCAGCCCCAGCATTTT.

This clone was observed once. CDR3 sequence: CASSGPSGRYNEQFF. Here the CDR3 DNA reads TGTGCCAGCAGTGGCCCCAGCGGGAGGTACAATGAGCAGTTCTTC. The rearrangement uses TRBV25-1 and TRBJ2-1, with 9 bases lining up with TRBD2. The V gene end was trimmed by 4 bases and the J gene end by 4 bases; junction bases not matched to a gene: 5. The CDR3 loop spans 15 amino acids. CDR1 is MGHDK and CDR2 is SYGVNS in the germline V gene.

The chain has TRBV6-1 and TRBJ1-1, with TRBD1 identical over 8 bases. The J segment lost 4 bases and the V segment lost 6 bases, leaving 7 bases of the junction unmatched. The CDR3 totals 14 residues. The germline V gene encodes CDR1 MNHNS and CDR2 SASEGT. CDR3 sequence reads: CASRLQGASTEAFF. The CDR3 nucleotides are TGTGCCAGCAGACTCCAGGGGGCGAGCACTGAAGCTTTCTTT.

This chain uses TRBV19 with TRBJ2-2; D perhaps matches TRBD2 (5 bases). The length of the CDR3 is 15 residues. V was pared by 7 bases and J by 4 bases, with 16 bases between. Germline values: CDR1 LNHDA, CDR2 SQIVND (reference sequence). CDR3 in amino acids: CASIPGGAGTGELFF. CDR3 sequence (DNA): TGTGCCAGTATTCCTGGCGGTGCGGGCACCGGGGAGCTGTTTTTT.

The V and J genes are TRBV7-2 and TRBJ2-3; D gene ambiguous. Germline V gene data show CDR1 as SGHTA and CDR2 as FQGNSA. Trimming took 0 bases from V and 1 from J, leaving 5 bases between them. The CDR3 runs 14 residues. CDR3 DNA sequence: TGTGCCAGCAGCTTAGCTTCAGGCACAGATACGCAGTATTTT. Its translation: CASSLASGTDTQYF.

The chain joins TRBV5-5 to TRBJ1-3; 7 bases agree with TRBD1. The germline V gene encodes CDR1 SGHKS and CDR2 YYEKEE (reference sequence). The CDR3 spans 13 residues. Trimming cost V 4 bases and J 8 bases; bases outside gene matches: 6. This CDR3 is CASSTYRGDTIYF. The CDR3 DNA is TGTGCCAGCAGCACCTACAGGGGAGACACCATATATTTT.

The chain couples TRBV6-5 to TRBJ2-7; 11 bases line up with TRBD1. This CDR3 is built from 16 residues. Germline CDR1 reads MNHEY; CDR2 reads SVGAGI. V dropped 3 bases and J dropped 3; count of bases not matched to a gene: 7. The CDR3 DNA follows: TGTGCCAGCAGTTATAGCACCGGGACAGGGGGCTACGAGCAGTACTTC. Protein: CASSYSTGTGGYEQYF.

This clone was recorded only once. The chain couples TRBV5-5 to TRBJ2-7; TRBD1 matches 7 bases. This CDR3 contains 13 residues. Germline assignment: CDR1 SGHKS and CDR2 YYEKEE (reference sequence). V lost 4 bases to trimming and J lost 7 bases; unmatched junction nucleotides: 8. CDR3 sequence: CASSQDRVGEQYF. The CDR3 DNA is TGTGCCAGCAGCCAAGACAGGGTGGGAGAGCAGTACTTC. Supplemented by reference TRBV5-5 and TRBJ2-7, the full variable domain reads DAGVTQSPTHLIKTRGQQVTLRCSPISGHKSVSWYQQVLGQGPQFIFQYYEKEERGRGNFPDRFSARQFPNYSSELNVNALLLGDSALYLCASSQDRVGEQYFGPGTRLTVT.

This chain uses TRBV29-1 with TRBJ2-3, with 10 bases aligning to TRBD2. From germline, CDR1 is SQVTM and CDR2 ANQGSEA. After removal of 4 bases from V and 3 bases from J, the junction contained 1 base not matched to a gene. The CDR3 is 13 amino acids. CDR3 loop: CSVGAGGTDTQYF. The CDR3 coding sequence is TGCAGCGTTGGAGCGGGGGGGACAGATACGCAGTATTTT.

The J gene is TRBJ2-5, the V gene TRBV5-1; tentative D call: TRBD2 (6 bases). Germline CDR1 SGHRS, CDR2 YFSETQ. This CDR3 has 13 amino acids. V was clipped by 3 bases and J by 11 bases, with 17 bases between them. CDR3 protein: CASSSTRTGEQYF. CDR3 DNA sequence: TGCGCCAGCAGCTCTACCCGGACGGGAGAGCAGTACTTC.

A word on this clone: A read error may produce the germline difference seen at one junction end. The CDR3 region has the DNA TGTGCCAGCAGATTGGGACTAGCGGGGACGAACACCGGGGAGCTGTTTTTT. Amino acid sequence: CASRLGLAGTNTGELFF. This chain connects TRBV5-4 to TRBJ2-2; 13 nucleotides agree with TRBD2. CDR1 is SGHNT and CDR2 is YYREEE in the germline V gene (reference sequence). This CDR3 has 17 residues.

J is TRBJ2-7 and V is TRBV11-2, with D possibly being TRBD1 (5 bases). The V gene lost 4 bases and the J gene lost 2 bases, with 24 bases spanning the gap. The CDR3 covers 18 residues. Germline CDR1 and CDR2: SGHAT and FQNNGV. The CDR3 is CASSSVRTLLKSPYEQYF. The CDR3 DNA reads TGTGCCAGCAGCTCCGTTCGGACACTTCTCAAAAGCCCCTACGAGCAGTACTTC. The variable domain in full, completed from reference TRBV11-2 and TRBJ2-7, reads EAGVAQSPRYKIIEKRQSVAFWCNPISGHATLYWYQQILGQGPKLLIQFQNNGVVDDSQLPKDRFSAERLKGVDSTLKIQPAKLEDSAVYLCASSSVRTLLKSPYEQYFGPGTRLTVT.

This chain connects TRBV18 to TRBJ1-2; TRBD1 matches 10 bases. The germline V gene has CDR1 KGHSH and CDR2 LQKENI. The CDR3 has 16 residues. Unmatched junction bases numbered 5, after V lost 0 bases and J lost 4 bases. CDR3 bases: TGTGCCAGCTCACCACCGGGACAGGGGTTTGGCTATGGCTACACCTTC. This sequence encodes CASSPPGQGFGYGYTF.

The J gene is TRBJ2-7, the V gene TRBV9; 11 bases fit TRBD2. J lost 4 bases, V lost 3 bases, and 12 bases had no gene match. Germline CDR1 is SGDLS and CDR2 is YYNGEE. The CDR3 runs to 17 residues. The CDR3 here is CASSEGLGRTSGYEQYF. As DNA, the CDR3 is TGTGCCAGCAGCGAAGGACTAGGTAGGACTAGCGGGTACGAGCAGTACTTC.

The count of this clone is one. The genes are TRBV6-1 and TRBJ1-3; possibly TRBD1 for D (5 bases). CDR3 length: 15 amino acids. CDR1 MNHNS and CDR2 SASEGT come from the germline V gene. V was clipped by 3 bases and J by 3 bases, with 12 bases between them. In DNA form, the CDR3 reads TGTGCCAGCAGTGAGGAGGGGTCCTTTGGAAACACCATATATTTT. Its protein is CASSEEGSFGNTIYF.

This clone is a singleton in its sample. The J gene is TRBJ2-7, the V gene TRBV25-1; TRBD2 is a possible D gene (7 bases). The V end was cut by 8 bases, the J end by 2 bases, with 19 bases between. The length of the CDR3 is 15 residues. Germline V lookup: CDR1 MGHDK, CDR2 SYGVNS. CDR3 DNA: TGTGCCAGCTCCAAGGGGGGGGCGAACACCTACGAGCAGTACTTC. Protein sequence: CASSKGGANTYEQYF.